One sample yielded the 23 T cell receptor beta chains listed below, sequenced in a study of early T cells in non-severe SARS-CoV-2 infection. Each CDR3 protein is one row after TCRdb ran MiXCR on the 5' RACE reads. This table has approximately 84,000 distinct CDR3 sequences, under 15% appearing once. Sequences were obtained from whole blood. These receptors came from an adult who was a healthcare worker with PCR-confirmed SARS-CoV-2 infection or an uninfected control (not recorded which).

This chain links TRBV3-1 with TRBJ2-7; either TRBD1 or TRBD2 may supply D (5 bases each). Germline V gene lookup returns CDR1 LGHDT and CDR2 YNNKEL (reference sequence). Trimming pared 4 bases from V and 6 bases from J, leaving 19 bases between. The CDR3 extends over 15 amino acids. CDR3 DNA: TGTGCCAGCAGCCGTGGTATGGGACCCTCCCCCGAGCAGTACTTC. Translation gives CASSRGMGPSPEQYF.

This clonotype has more than one count but fewer than ten. The chain uses TRBV28 and TRBJ2-3, with D possibly being TRBD2 (6 bases). Germline values: CDR1 MDHEN, CDR2 SYDVKM. CDR3 length: 18 residues. V was cut by 2 bases and J by 2 bases, with 20 bases left in between. CDR3 nucleotide sequence: TGTGCCAGCAGTTTACCGGTGGGGACTCCGAGTCCCACAGATACGCAGTATTTT. As protein: CASSLPVGTPSPTDTQYF.

This sequence joins TRBV7-9 and TRBJ2-1; D possibly uses TRBD1 or TRBD2 (6 bases each). V shed 2 bases and J shed 8 bases, with 22 bases lying between them. This CDR3 is built from 17 residues. Germline CDR1 SEHNR, CDR2 FQNEAQ (reference sequence). DNA of the CDR3: TGTGCCAGCAGCTTACTAGCGTCCTCGGGGGACACGGATGAGCAGTTCTTC. Its protein product is CASSLLASSGDTDEQFF.

The V call is TRBV3-1, the J call TRBJ2-1, with TRBD1 as a possible D gene (5 bases). Per the germline V gene, CDR1 is LGHDT and CDR2 is YNNKEL (reference sequence). The V end lost 1 base, the J end lost 8 bases, and 12 bases lay between the germline ends. CDR3 size: 14 residues. The CDR3, as DNA: TGTGCCAGCAGCCAAGTAAGGCTCAGGGATGAGCAGTTCTTC. Residues: CASSQVRLRDEQFF.

This clonotype was detected a few times. This chain uses TRBV7-2 with TRBJ2-7; possibly TRBD2 for D (6 bases). Germline lookup yields CDR1 SGHTA and CDR2 FQGNSA. Trimming left V 5 bases short and J 0 bases short, with 17 bases between. The length of the CDR3 is 16 residues. The CDR3 DNA follows: TGTGCCAGCAGCGTTACCCGAGCGGGTAGCTCCTACGAGCAGTACTTC. It specifies CASSVTRAGSSYEQYF.

This clonotype was seen more than once but under ten times. This chain uses TRBV6-6 with TRBJ1-1; 7 nucleotides match TRBD1. Germline lookup yields CDR1 MNHNY and CDR2 SVGAGI (reference sequence). Trimming removed 4 bases from V and 4 bases from J; junction bases left unmatched: 12. The CDR3 loop spans 16 amino acids. CDR3 residues: CASSSTEGAGGTEAFF. CDR3 bases: TGTGCCAGCAGTTCCACCGAGGGGGCGGGTGGCACTGAAGCTTTCTTT.

CDR3 in DNA: TGTGCCAGCAGCTCCCGGGATGCCTACAATGAGCAGTTCTTC. It is translated as CASSSRDAYNEQFF. The V call is TRBV9, the J call TRBJ2-1, with a weak D call TRBD2 (5 bases). This CDR3 has 14 amino acids. Germline V gene sequence: CDR1 SGDLS, CDR2 YYNGEE. Trimming removed 4 bases at V and 2 bases at J, with 10 bases between.

This clonotype was recorded a few times. This rearrangement joins TRBV10-1 to TRBJ2-2; TRBD2 might be the D (5 bases). The germline V gene encodes CDR1 WNHNN and CDR2 SYGVQD (reference sequence). The V gene lost 8 bases and the J gene lost 4 bases, with 8 bases spanning the gap. The CDR3 has 12 residues. CDR3 loop: CASSEGTGELFF. In nucleotides, the CDR3 is TGCGCCAGCTCCGAGGGCACCGGGGAGCTGTTTTTT.

The chain joins TRBV29-1 to TRBJ1-2; possible D gene TRBD1, 5 bases. Germline CDR1 and CDR2: SQVTM and ANQGSEA. This CDR3 spans 13 amino acids. V was shortened by 1 base and J by 5 bases, with 11 bases between the two germline ends. The CDR3 DNA is TGCAGCGTTGAAGGGGACGGACCGTATGGCTACACCTTC. Amino acid sequence: CSVEGDGPYGYTF.

The chain combines TRBV28 with TRBJ2-5; D is possibly TRBD2 (6 bases). The CDR3 totals 12 residues. Germline values: CDR1 MDHEN, CDR2 SYDVKM. V was pared by 7 bases and J by 9 bases, with 15 bases between. This chain's CDR3 is CASMVREEAQYF. The CDR3 DNA reads as TGTGCCAGCATGGTGAGGGAGGAGGCCCAGTACTTC.

The genes are TRBV3-1 and TRBJ2-6, with D possibly TRBD2 on 6 matching bases. Germline loops: CDR1 LGHDT, CDR2 YNNKEL (reference sequence). CDR3 size: 17 residues. V lost 1 base, J lost 4 bases, and 14 bases lay in between. The CDR3 nucleotides read TGTGCCAGCAGCCAAGTGACGGGAGTGAGCGGGGCCAACGTCCTGACTTTC. This encodes CASSQVTGVSGANVLTF.

This clonotype was seen a few times. The J gene is TRBJ2-7, the V gene TRBV6-5; 11 positions agree with TRBD1. Germline trimming cut 6 bases from V and 5 bases from J; bases unmatched to any gene: 0. This CDR3 region has 12 residues. Germline assignment: CDR1 MNHEY and CDR2 SVGAGI. This chain's CDR3 is CASRGQGDEQYF. The CDR3, as DNA: TGTGCCAGCAGGGGACAGGGGGACGAGCAGTACTTC.

V gene TRBV6-6 combines with J gene TRBJ1-5; D remains unclear. CDR1 MNHNY and CDR2 SVGAGI come from the germline V gene (reference sequence). The CDR3 spans 14 residues. V lost 8 bases to trimming and J lost 0 bases, with 11 bases between them. CDR3 coding DNA: TGTGCCAGCCAGACCGGATTTAGCAATCAGCCCCAGCATTTT. It codes for CASQTGFSNQPQHF.

This clonotype was counted at least ten times. The chain joins TRBV2 to TRBJ2-1; D ambiguous. The V end was cut by 3 bases, the J end by 3 bases, with 9 bases between. The CDR3 runs to 14 residues. Germline V gene sequence: CDR1 SNHLY, CDR2 FYNNEI. DNA for the CDR3: TGTGCCAGCAGTGATGGGTCGGTCTACAATGAGCAGTTCTTC. Residues: CASSDGSVYNEQFF.

This clonotype has more than one count but fewer than ten. The V and J genes are TRBV6-5 and TRBJ2-6; D not resolved. This CDR3 has 16 amino acids. Trimming pared 7 bases from V and 4 bases from J, leaving 17 bases between. Germline V gives CDR1 MNHEY, CDR2 SVGAGI. CDR3 coding DNA: TGTGCCAGCACGAGACCCCCGTTTCCCGGGGCCAACGTCCTGACTTTC. Amino acid sequence: CASTRPPFPGANVLTF.

The rearrangement uses TRBV7-2 and TRBJ2-7; D is unresolved. CDR3 length: 13 residues. V was clipped by 5 bases and J by 4 bases, with 12 bases between them. CDR1 SGHTA and CDR2 FQGNSA come from the germline V gene. Here the CDR3 reads CASSAGMTYEQYF. CDR3 nucleotides: TGTGCCAGCAGCGCAGGTATGACATACGAGCAGTACTTC.

Only a few counts were recorded for this clonotype. The chain links TRBV6-2 or TRBV6-3 to TRBJ2-1; no definite D call. CDR3 size: 12 residues. V lost 2 bases, J lost 6 bases, and 5 bases lay in between. Germline CDR1 is MNHEY and CDR2 is SVGEGT. DNA for the CDR3: TGTGCCAGCAGTTACAACACCAATGAGCAGTTCTTC. Protein: CASSYNTNEQFF.

J is TRBJ2-7 and V is TRBV3-1; 9 nucleotides agree with TRBD1. Germline-derived CDR1 and CDR2 are LGHDT and YNNKEL (reference sequence). CDR3 length: 14 amino acids. Unmatched junction bases numbered 4, after V lost 1 base and J lost 6 bases. The CDR3 coding sequence is TGTGCCAGCAGCCAAGGGACAGGGGTAGCCGAGCAGTACTTC. Translated: CASSQGTGVAEQYF.

This clonotype has at least ten counts. The J gene is TRBJ2-1, the V gene TRBV3-1; 12 bases are shared with TRBD2. The germline CDR1 and CDR2 sequences are LGHDT and YNNKEL (reference sequence). There are 14 residues in the CDR3. The junction had 1 base not matched to a gene; V was cut back by 3 bases and J by 7 bases. The CDR3 here is CASSQGLAGNEQFF. The CDR3 region has the DNA TGTGCCAGCAGCCAGGGACTAGCGGGTAATGAGCAGTTCTTC.

This clonotype was counted ten times or more. The chain has TRBV7-8 and TRBJ2-3; 9 bases map to TRBD1. Losses at the gene ends were 1 base for V and 7 bases for J; bases not matched to a gene: 3. From germline, CDR1 is SGHVS and CDR2 FQNEAQ. There are 14 residues in the CDR3. CDR3 nucleotide sequence: TGTGCCAGCAGCTTAGGGGACAGGGTTAATACGCAGTATTTT. Amino acid sequence: CASSLGDRVNTQYF.

This clonotype was counted only a few times. V and J are TRBV3-1 and TRBJ2-3; the D is unclear. Trimming cost V 2 bases and J 4 bases, with 10 bases left between them. Germline V gene lookup returns CDR1 LGHDT and CDR2 YNNKEL (reference sequence). The CDR3 sequence is 14 residues long. The CDR3 here is CASSQMSYPDTQYF. For the CDR3, the DNA is TGTGCCAGCAGCCAAATGTCCTACCCAGATACGCAGTATTTT.

This chain joins TRBV2 and TRBJ2-3; a possible D gene is TRBD2 (6 bases). The CDR3 totals 15 residues. Germline values: CDR1 SNHLY, CDR2 FYNNEI. V was pared by 8 bases and J by 6 bases, with 21 bases between. In DNA form, the CDR3 reads TGTGCCAGCGGACCCCCAGCGGTTGGAGGGGATACGCAGTATTTT. Translation gives CASGPPAVGGDTQYF.

The CDR3 nucleotides read TGTGCCAGCAGGCCTAGCGGGAAGAACACCGGGGAGCTGTTTTTT. Translating gives CASRPSGKNTGELFF. The chain recombines TRBV12-3 or TRBV12-4 with TRBJ2-2; 9 nucleotides agree with TRBD2. The CDR3 has 15 amino acids. The junction had 3 bases not matched to a gene; V was cut back by 6 bases and J by 1 base.